Listed below are T cell receptor beta chains from one sample, sequenced in a study of cytomegalovirus exposure and HLA in healthy donors. Data came from immunoSEQ multiplex PCR; TCRdb stores just in-frame clones and leaves some out. Among roughly 140,000 clones listed, about three fifths were seen once. The sequenced material came from PBMCs. All receptors come from a woman under 40 in good health and CMV-seropositive. Both conserved end residues are part of each CDR3. The order of the fields is V gene, J gene, D gene, clone size, CDR3 DNA, CDR3 protein. The D gene is left open where the match is weak. Not all rows give a size; the values are once, few, many and, for expanded clones, a class.

TRBV5-4	TRBJ2-7	TRBD1	once	TGTGCCAGTGGGACAGGGAGCTACGAGCAGTACTTC	CASGTGSYEQYF
TRBV5-1	TRBJ2-7	TRBD1	-	TGCGCCAGCAGCTTCGGGACAGCTTCCTACGAGCAGTACTTC	CASSFGTASYEQYF
TRBV5-4	TRBJ2-7	TRBD2	few	TGTGCCAGCAGCTCTGGGACTAGCGGGAGTTCCGAGCAGTACTTC	CASSSGTSGSSEQYF
TRBV7-2	TRBJ2-3	TRBD2	once	TGTGCCAGCAGCTCTAGCGGTACGCAGTATTTT	CASSSSGTQYF
TRBV6-1	TRBJ1-2	-	-	TGTGCCAGCAGTGCGGCGGGGTGGGACGGCTACACCTTC	CASSAAGWDGYTF
TRBV6-1	TRBJ1-2	-	-	TGTGCCAGCAATCAGGGTGGCTACACCTTC	CASNQGGYTF
TRBV6-5	TRBJ2-7	-	-	TGTGCCAGCACGAAAAGAGCCGGTTCCTACGAGCAGTACTTC	CASTKRAGSYEQYF
TRBV13	TRBJ2-7	TRBD1	-	TGTGCCAGCGATACAGGGGGTGTAGGCTCCTACGAGCAGTACTTC	CASDTGGVGSYEQYF
TRBV6-5	TRBJ2-1	-	-	TGTGCCAGCAGTACGGTGGTAAAGAACAATGAGCAGTTCTTC	CASSTVVKNNEQFF
TRBV4-2	TRBJ1-2	TRBD1	-	TGTGCCAGCAGCCAAGGAGACAGGGGAGGTTATGGCTACACCTTC	CASSQGDRGGYGYTF
TRBV4-2	TRBJ1-5	TRBD1	few	TGTGCCAGCAGCCACGGTGGGACAGGGAATCAGCCCCAGCATTTT	CASSHGGTGNQPQHF
TRBV4-2	TRBJ2-2	TRBD2	-	TGTGCCAGCAGCCAAGAGACTAGCGGGGGGAACACCGGGGAGCTGTTTTTT	CASSQETSGGNTGELFF
TRBV19	TRBJ1-5	-	few	TGTGCCAGTAGTATATTTTCCAGTCATCAGCCCCAGCATTTT	CASSIFSSHQPQHF
TRBV6-5	TRBJ1-2	-	-	TGTGCCAGCCGTCAGGAAAACTATGGCTACACCTTC	CASRQENYGYTF
TRBV7-9	TRBJ2-7	TRBD2	-	TGTGCCAGCAGTCGGGGGGTCTACGAGCAGTACTTC	CASSRGVYEQYF
TRBV30	TRBJ2-4	TRBD1	-	TGTGCCTGGAGTTTACAGGGGGCTGTAGCCAAAAACATTCAGTACTTC	CAWSLQGAVAKNIQYF
TRBV10-3	TRBJ2-7	-	-	TGTGCCAACTCGCACTCGGGTCGTGAGCAGTACTTC	CANSHSGREQYF
TRBV25-1	TRBJ2-5	-	-	TGTGCCAGCAGTGAACGCGGACGAGGGGAGACCCAGTACTTC	CASSERGRGETQYF
TRBV28	TRBJ1-5	-	-	TGTGCCAGCAGTTCACAGGGCTGGTATAGCAATCAGCCCCAGCATTTT	CASSSQGWYSNQPQHF
TRBV7-9	TRBJ2-3	-	-	TGTGCCAGCAGCTCTCAGAGGGATACGCAGTATTTT	CASSSQRDTQYF
TRBV6-6	TRBJ1-3	-	-	TGTGCCAGCACCTACCGGGGCTCTGGAAACACCATATATTTT	CASTYRGSGNTIYF
TRBV2	TRBJ1-6	-	-	TGTGCCAGCATTGGGGGGGCGGGATCACCCCTCCACTTT	CASIGGAGSPLHF
TRBV21-1	TRBJ2-3	-	once	TGTGCCAGCAGACGGATGGGGACAGGTCTACAACCAGATGCGCAGTATTTT	CASRRMGTGLQPDAQYF
TRBV6-1	TRBJ1-5	TRBD1	-	TGTGCCAGCAGTGAAGCAGGGGGCCCTAATCAGCCCCAGCATTTT	CASSEAGGPNQPQHF
TRBV11-1	TRBJ2-7	-	-	TGTGCCAGCAGCTCCCCGCGACAGCCCTACGAGCAGTACTTC	CASSSPRQPYEQYF
TRBV5-4	TRBJ2-7	-	-	TGTGCCAGCAGCTTACAACCGCTCTACGAGCAGTACTTC	CASSLQPLYEQYF
TRBV4-2	TRBJ1-3	-	-	TGTGCCAGCAGCCAAGATTTTGACTCCACCATATATTTT	CASSQDFDSTIYF
TRBV14	TRBJ1-4	-	few	TGTGCCAGCAGCCCCTTAATAGGAGGTGAAAAACTGTTTTTT	CASSPLIGGEKLFF
TRBV5-6	TRBJ2-7	-	-	TGTGCCAGCAGCTTCGCTACCAACTACGAGCAGTACTTC	CASSFATNYEQYF
TRBV11-2	TRBJ2-7	-	-	TGTGCCAGCAGCATACAGGGTTTGTACGAGCAGTACTTC	CASSIQGLYEQYF
TRBV5-1	TRBJ1-1	-	-	TGCGCCAGCAGCTTGGCCCAGGGAATGAACACTGAAGCTTTCTTT	CASSLAQGMNTEAFF
TRBV5-6	TRBJ1-1	-	-	TGTGCCAGCAGCCTGCGACAGGCCGAAGCTTTCTTT	CASSLRQAEAFF
TRBV20-1	TRBJ1-2	-	-	TGCAGTGCTCCGGCGGATGGCTACACCTTC	CSAPADGYTF
TRBV5-6	TRBJ2-3	-	-	TGTGCCAGCAGCTTTATTGGGCTTTCCACAGATACGCAGTATTTT	CASSFIGLSTDTQYF
TRBV7-6	TRBJ2-5	-	-	TGTGCCAGCAGCTTAAGAATGGCCAGGGAGACCCAGTACTTC	CASSLRMARETQYF
TRBV6-5	TRBJ2-7	-	-	TGTGCCAGCAGTTACTATAAAGGGGTCGAGCAGTACTTC	CASSYYKGVEQYF
TRBV7-3	TRBJ2-5	-	-	TGTGCCAGCAGCTTGCTAGGGGGAATGGAGACCCAGTACTTC	CASSLLGGMETQYF
TRBV18	TRBJ1-5	-	once	TGTGCCAGCTCACCCTTAGAGGGTAATCAGCCCCAGCATTTT	CASSPLEGNQPQHF
TRBV5-6	TRBJ1-3	-	-	TGTGCCAGCAGCTCAGTCCTCCGCTCTGGAAACACCATATATTTT	CASSSVLRSGNTIYF
TRBV5-1	TRBJ1-1	TRBD1	-	TGCGCCAGCAGCTTGGGACAGGGACTTGAAGCTTTCTTT	CASSLGQGLEAFF
TRBV15	TRBJ1-3	-	-	TGTGCCACCAGCAGTAAGGGGGTTCTCACTGGAAACACCATATATTTT	CATSSKGVLTGNTIYF
TRBV6-6	TRBJ1-4	TRBD1	-	TGTGCCAGCAGTGGGGGGACAGGGAGGACTAATGAAAAACTGTTTTTT	CASSGGTGRTNEKLFF
TRBV6-1	TRBJ2-6	TRBD1	-	TGTGCCAGCAGTGCCTGGGACAGGTTCTCTGGGGCCAACGTCCTGACTTTC	CASSAWDRFSGANVLTF
TRBV7-9	TRBJ2-2	-	-	TGTGCCAGGGGAGATGGGACCGGGGAGCTGTTTTTT	CARGDGTGELFF
TRBV15	TRBJ2-7	-	-	TGTGCCACCAGCAGAGACGGTGGGGCCCCCTACGAGCAGTACTTC	CATSRDGGAPYEQYF
TRBV6-5	TRBJ2-1	-	-	TGTGCCAGCCGACAGGGACTGTACAATGAGCAGTTCTTC	CASRQGLYNEQFF
TRBV4-2	TRBJ2-7	TRBD2	-	TGTGCCAGCAGCCAAGAACTAGCGGGAGGGCCCTACGAGCAGTACTTC	CASSQELAGGPYEQYF
TRBV9	TRBJ2-5	-	few	TGTGCCAGCAGCGTAGTTGGGACTGAGCAAGAGACCCAGTACTTC	CASSVVGTEQETQYF
TRBV6-1	TRBJ1-5	TRBD1	-	TGTGCCAGCATTTGGGACAGGGCTAGCAATCAGCCCCAGCATTTT	CASIWDRASNQPQHF
TRBV6-5	TRBJ1-2	-	-	TGTGCCAGCACGATAGCCCCCACCGCGGCGCTGGGCTACACCTTC	CASTIAPTAALGYTF
TRBV6-1	TRBJ2-7	TRBD2	-	TGTGCCAGCAGTGTAACCGGGACTAGCGGGAGCTACGAGCAGTACTTC	CASSVTGTSGSYEQYF
TRBV6-5	TRBJ2-3	TRBD2	-	TGTGCCAGCAGTAGAAGCGGGACTAGCACAGATACGCAGTATTTT	CASSRSGTSTDTQYF
TRBV7-9	TRBJ2-6	-	-	TGTGCCAGCAGTATCTCTGGGGCCAACGTCCTGACTTTC	CASSISGANVLTF
TRBV5-1	TRBJ2-2	TRBD2	-	TGCGCCAGCAGTTACCTTAGAGGACTAGCGGGAGAGAACACCGGGGAGCTGTTTTTT	CASSYLRGLAGENTGELFF